This T cell receptor beta chain was retrieved from a study of blood T cell repertoires in COVID-19 (dated by TCRdb to the early 2020s). Regarding the study in general: The collaborator samples originated in the United States, Italy and Spain and spanned the acute and convalescent phases of COVID-19. The material from the prospective study consisted of cDNA or gDNA derived from T cells, B-cell-depleted T cells, or PBMCs. Subjects who had been exposed to COVID-19, were actively infected with it, or had recovered from it provided the deeply sampled blood TCRbeta repertoires that made up the dataset. The repertoires were released in a freely available public database meant as a resource for research on the immune response to SARS-CoV-2. Samples came from the ongoing ImmuneRACE study (first 160 participants) plus 1,254 subjects from 6 global collaborators. A de-identified subject ID, COVID-19 status, age in years and sex were almost always included in the sample metadata. Where HLA class I and class II types were available, the types were taken from metadata supplied by the sample provider, not from assay-based typing. The full study reports these points: The amount of clinical and demographic metadata varied by source and participant and was provided uncurated.

TCRbeta CDR3 regions were amplified from genomic DNA by means of the immunoSEQ Assay, a bias-controlled multiplex PCR. Per the original workflow: Within the assay, amplification of reference gene primers was used to estimate how many nucleated cells each sample contained. To quantify the absolute abundance of each unique TCRbeta CDR3 rearrangement, sequence reads were collapsed and filtered. For each sample, productive Simpson clonality was calculated as the square root of Simpson's diversity index across productive rearrangements. TCRdb re-hosts the immuneACCESS table, in-frame sequences only. Its copies lack some clones; in the studies checked, an unresolved V gene accounts for under half of them, and the cause for the rest is not known. The V and J calls and clone size come from that table; D and trimming were worked out from the DNA. This sample has about 40,000 clones in its table, and 90% to 95% of those were observed once. The biggest ten clones account for 15% to 17% of the sample.

V trim: 5 bases; J trim: 0 bases; unmatched bases: 11. The germline V gene yields SGHTA for CDR1 and FQGTGA for CDR2. Taken from cysteine to phenylalanine, the CDR3 has 18 residues. Solely the CDR3 DNA is kept, with 54 bases framed from the first base. Each collaborating institution followed its own protocols to collect whole blood in K2EDTA tubes. For TCRbeta analysis, collaborators shipped samples in one of three forms: frozen whole blood, isolated PBMCs, or DNA extracted from either of those sample types. About this clone itself: Its antigen remains unidentified. There are no base qualities to consult, and no much larger clone falls within one base.

This clonotype originated in a woman in her 30s in a cohort sampled during active COVID-19. The material sequenced was peripheral blood. Recombination linked TRBV7-3 to TRBJ2-1; 9 of the junction bases match TRBD2. The CDR3 here reads CASSPKAGGPVSYNEQFF. The base sequence is TGTGCCAGCAGCCCCAAAGCGGGGGGACCCGTCTCCTACAATGAGCAGTTCTTC.